The clone carrying this T cell receptor beta chain was seen many times. Its antigen is still unknown. Germline V gives CDR1 LNHNV, CDR2 YYDKDF (reference sequence). This CDR3 spans 14 amino acids. The junction had 6 bases not matched to a gene; V was cut back by 4 bases and J by 6 bases. This entry is derived from a study of T cells in Graves' hyperthyroidism and ophthalmopathy. Study-wide background: Peripheral blood sampling occurred at initial diagnosis, before any treatment. Regarding the study as a whole: The blood repertoire included most of the expanded thyroid clonotypes above 0.001.

TCR beta CDR3 sequences were amplified from RNA transcripts. Primed by the HTBI set, a first-round RT-PCR was run on the TCR CDR3. From the multiplex PCR reads, TCRdb called clonotypes with MiXCR, one entry per CDR3 protein. The sample yields a few hundred thousand distinct CDR3 sequences, roughly 20% seen once. Graves' hyperthyroidism qualified as stable when ophthalmopathy did not progress within 18 months. Lactation, pregnancy, other autoimmune disease or uncontrolled infection led to exclusion of patients. The source is a man younger than 35 with Graves' hyperthyroidism. The sequencing input was blood. The V call is TRBV15, the J call TRBJ1-5; 7 bases align to TRBD1. The CDR3 DNA follows: TGTGCCACCAGCACTCGACAGGGTCGTCAGCCCCAGCATTTT. This codes for CATSTRQGRQPQHF.